Described below is a single TCR beta chain sequence and its context. CDR1 is SGHAT and CDR2 is FQNNGV in the germline V gene. The CDR3 runs to 15 residues. With V trimmed by 1 base and J by 2 bases, 4 bases remained unmatched. This record belongs to a study of cytomegalovirus exposure and HLA in healthy donors. With 60 Vbeta and 13 Jbeta primers, the PCR was carried out. Data came from immunoSEQ multiplex PCR; TCRdb stores just in-frame clones and leaves some out. The sample consists of some 180,000 clones, 75% to 85% of them appearing once. This TCR came from a man younger than 35 in good health and CMV-seronegative. Sequenced: PBMCs. The chain links TRBV11-2 to TRBJ2-5; 7 bases match TRBD1. The CDR3 here is CASSLVGTVQETQYF. CDR3 coding DNA: TGTGCCAGCAGCTTAGTAGGGACAGTTCAAGAGACCCAGTACTTC. The full variable domain, in which reference TRBV11-2 and TRBJ2-5 provide the parts outside the CDR3, is EAGVAQSPRYKIIEKRQSVAFWCNPISGHATLYWYQQILGQGPKLLIQFQNNGVVDDSQLPKDRFSAERLKGVDSTLKIQPAKLEDSAVYLCASSLVGTVQETQYFGPGTRLLVL.